The 4 T cell receptor beta chains below come from one sample, sequenced in a study of blood T cell repertoires in COVID-19. This table comes from immunoSEQ multiplex PCR, and its TCRdb copy is limited to in-frame clones, with some not included. The sample consists of about 120,000 clones, around 90% of them appearing once. Specimen: peripheral blood. These receptors all stem from a woman aged 60-75 years with COVID-19, enrolled during active disease.

The chain couples TRBV2 to TRBJ1-1; D is uncertain. Between the trimmed V and J ends, which lost 6 bases and 3 bases, there was a span of 11 bases. Per the germline V gene, CDR1 is SNHLY and CDR2 is FYNNEI. This CDR3 is built from 13 residues. This CDR3 reads CASRGDAHTEAFF. CDR3 sequence (DNA): TGTGCCAGCAGGGGAGACGCCCACACTGAAGCTTTCTTT.

The chain recombines TRBV11-2 with TRBJ1-6, with a weak D call TRBD1 (6 bases). The CDR3 totals 14 residues. Germline V gene data show CDR1 as SGHAT and CDR2 as FQNNGV. The V end was cut by 2 bases, the J end by 9 bases, with 11 bases between. The CDR3: CASSLSRGISPLHF. The DNA of the CDR3 is TGTGCCAGCAGCTTATCCAGGGGAATTTCACCCCTCCACTTT. Full variable domain (remainder filled in from reference TRBV11-2 and TRBJ1-6): EAGVAQSPRYKIIEKRQSVAFWCNPISGHATLYWYQQILGQGPKLLIQFQNNGVVDDSQLPKDRFSAERLKGVDSTLKIQPAKLEDSAVYLCASSLSRGISPLHFGNGTRLTVT.

The chain employs TRBV7-3 and TRBJ2-3; 9 bases match TRBD2. Germline-derived CDR1 and CDR2 are SGHTA and FQGTGA. Trimming took 5 bases from V and 5 from J; bases not matched to a gene: 8. This CDR3 spans 15 amino acids. The CDR3 region is CASSAQRGAVDTQYF. In nucleotides, the CDR3 is TGTGCCAGCAGCGCCCAGCGGGGGGCTGTAGATACGCAGTATTTT.

The chain carries TRBV5-6 and TRBJ2-7; 8 bases match TRBD1. From germline, CDR1 is SGHDT and CDR2 YYEEEE. Trimming took 4 bases from V and 4 from J; bases not matched to a gene: 19. CDR3 length: 18 amino acids. CDR3 protein: CASSLTITSSGGHYEQYF. The CDR3 DNA reads TGTGCCAGCAGCCTGACTATAACTTCATCAGGGGGCCATTACGAGCAGTACTTC.